These 13 T cell receptor beta chains were sequenced from one sample in a study of regulatory T cells in long-lasting Graves disease (dated by TCRdb to about 2021). Library creation used multiplex PCR. TCRdb names Illumina HiSeq 4000 as the instrument used. To build TCR beta libraries, CDR3 regions were amplified by Arm-PCR using iRepertoire HTBI primers. Through fastp at Q25 and MiXCR, TCRdb rebuilt clones from the public reads, retaining in-frame beta chains. Records with the same CDR3 protein are collapsed into one entry carrying the most frequent genes and DNA. In this sample the table shows approximately 400,000 distinct CDR3 sequences, about 15% of which occur a single time. About a sixth of the sample belongs to the ten largest clones. Sample time point, as interpreted from the label and publication: newly diagnosed GD, antithyroid drugs for less than 3 months. For both TCR sequencing and RNA sequencing, RNA was extracted from PBMCs in TRIzol.

These data also featured in a second study, about T cells in Graves' hyperthyroidism and ophthalmopathy.

The input for sequencing was peripheral blood mononuclear cells (PBMCs), taken at new diagnosis, from a patient treated with antithyroid drugs. The receptors stem from a woman in her twenties or thirties with Graves disease. Donor details come from another sample of the same person, matched by shared clones.

This clonotype has a count of ten or more. The genes are TRBV13 and TRBJ1-1; unclear D gene. Germline V gives CDR1 PRHDT, CDR2 FYEKMQ (reference sequence). This CDR3 region has 14 residues. V dropped 7 bases and J dropped 1 base, with 13 bases sitting between them. CDR3 coding DNA: TGTGCCAGCACCATCGGCCTACAGAACACTGAAGCTTTCTTT. Translating gives CASTIGLQNTEAFF.

The table lists this clonotype with many counts. The V gene is TRBV18, the J gene TRBJ2-7, with D perhaps TRBD1 or TRBD2 (5 bases each). The germline gives CDR1 KGHSH, CDR2 LQKENI. V was pared by 6 bases and J by 0 bases, with 9 bases between. This CDR3 is 13 amino acids long. The CDR3 is CASSRDRSYEQYF. As DNA, the CDR3 is TGTGCCAGCTCCAGGGACCGCTCCTACGAGCAGTACTTC.

The chain joins TRBV20-1 to TRBJ2-3, with D possibly being TRBD2 (6 bases). CDR1 and CDR2 from the germline V gene are DFQATT and SNEGSKA (reference sequence). The CDR3 length is 12 residues. The ends were cut back, 7 bases at V and 1 base at J, with 9 bases in the middle. CDR3 sequence reads: CSVPSGTDTQYF. The CDR3 DNA reads as TGCAGTGTCCCTAGCGGCACAGATACGCAGTATTTT.

At least ten counts were recorded for this clonotype. The CDR3 protein is CASSESGWGSPLHF. As DNA, the CDR3 is TGCGCCAGCAGTGAGTCGGGGTGGGGATCACCCCTCCACTTT. The V gene is TRBV10-2, the J gene TRBJ1-6; D unclear. V gave up 0 bases and J gave up 10 bases, with 10 bases separating them. This CDR3 spans 14 amino acids. Germline V gene sequence: CDR1 WSHSY, CDR2 SAAADI.

This rearrangement joins TRBV30 to TRBJ1-1, with D possibly TRBD1 on 5 matching bases. Trimming removed 2 bases from V and 10 bases from J, with 17 bases in between. The germline gives CDR1 GTSNPN, CDR2 SVGIG (reference sequence). The CDR3 totals 13 residues. This chain's CDR3 is CAWSSGTAGGAFF. The CDR3 DNA reads as TGTGCCTGGAGTTCGGGCACGGCGGGGGGAGCTTTCTTT.

This clonotype was observed at least ten times. A junction end diverges from the germline sequence, so it may reflect a read error. The chain couples TRBV7-2 to TRBJ2-5; 8 bases align to TRBD1. The CDR3 loop spans 13 amino acids. From germline, CDR1 is SGHTA and CDR2 FQGNSA. In DNA, the CDR3 is TGTGCCAGCAGCCAATCCAGGGGGCGGTATTTGGACTTC. Amino acid sequence: CASSQSRGRYLDF.

The chain uses TRBV5-6 and TRBJ2-1; D is possibly TRBD1 (5 bases). Trimming stripped 2 bases from V and 6 bases from J, with 9 bases between. The germline V gene encodes CDR1 SGHDT and CDR2 YYEEEE. The CDR3 length is 13 residues. CDR3 sequence: CASSFTGFNEQFF. In DNA form, the CDR3 reads TGTGCCAGCAGCTTTACAGGTTTCAATGAGCAGTTCTTC.

The V call is TRBV20-1, the J call TRBJ2-6; the D gene is possibly TRBD2 (6 bases). Trimming took off 2 bases at V and 2 bases at J, with 19 bases between the two ends. CDR1 DFQATT and CDR2 SNEGSKA come from the germline V gene (reference sequence). There are 18 residues in the CDR3. The CDR3 protein is CSARNAGRPVPGANVLTF. DNA of the CDR3: TGCAGTGCTAGAAACGCGGGACGGCCGGTGCCTGGGGCCAACGTCCTGACTTTC.

This clonotype was seen a handful of times. The CDR3 is CASTGGGQAKLGGYTF. DNA of the CDR3: TGTGCCAGCACGGGGGGGGGGCAGGCAAAACTGGGAGGCTACACCTTC. V is TRBV6-1 and J is TRBJ1-2; D may be TRBD1 (6 bases). Germline V CDR1 and CDR2: MNHNS, SASEGT. The length of the CDR3 is 16 residues. V lost 7 bases and J 8 bases, leaving 26 bases between the germline ends.

This clonotype was found many times. The V and J genes are TRBV24-1 and TRBJ2-3; 7 bases map to TRBD2. The CDR3 has 16 amino acids. Germline V CDR1 and CDR2: KGHDR, SFDVKD. V gave up 4 bases and J gave up 1 base; unmatched junction bases: 7. The CDR3 spells CATSDPLAYGTDTQYF. The CDR3 bases are TGTGCCACCAGTGACCCACTAGCGTACGGCACAGATACGCAGTATTTT.

This chain joins TRBV12-3 or TRBV12-4 and TRBJ2-1; D tentatively reads TRBD1 or TRBD2 (5 bases each). V was shortened by 5 bases and J by 12 bases, with 17 bases between the two germline ends. The CDR3 runs to 13 residues. CDR3 loop: CASSPGTSLGQFF. The CDR3, as DNA: TGTGCCAGCAGTCCCGGGACGTCTTTGGGGCAGTTCTTC.

This clonotype has ten or more counts. The chain recombines TRBV12-3 or TRBV12-4 with TRBJ1-1, with 12 bases fitting TRBD1. CDR3 size: 14 residues. Trimming removed 4 bases from V and 11 bases from J; junction bases left unmatched: 8. CDR3 nucleotide sequence: TGTGCCAGCAGTTCGGGACAGGGGGCGGCGAGGGCTTTCTTT. This gives the protein CASSSGQGAARAFF.

The chain combines TRBV7-9 with TRBJ2-1; no reliable D call. There are 12 residues in the CDR3. Germline CDR1 reads SEHNR; CDR2 reads FQNEAQ (reference sequence). V was clipped by 5 bases and J by 7 bases, with 9 bases between them. The CDR3 DNA sequence: TGTGCCAGCAGCCAAAACCTAAATGAGCAGTTCTTC. Its translation is CASSQNLNEQFF.